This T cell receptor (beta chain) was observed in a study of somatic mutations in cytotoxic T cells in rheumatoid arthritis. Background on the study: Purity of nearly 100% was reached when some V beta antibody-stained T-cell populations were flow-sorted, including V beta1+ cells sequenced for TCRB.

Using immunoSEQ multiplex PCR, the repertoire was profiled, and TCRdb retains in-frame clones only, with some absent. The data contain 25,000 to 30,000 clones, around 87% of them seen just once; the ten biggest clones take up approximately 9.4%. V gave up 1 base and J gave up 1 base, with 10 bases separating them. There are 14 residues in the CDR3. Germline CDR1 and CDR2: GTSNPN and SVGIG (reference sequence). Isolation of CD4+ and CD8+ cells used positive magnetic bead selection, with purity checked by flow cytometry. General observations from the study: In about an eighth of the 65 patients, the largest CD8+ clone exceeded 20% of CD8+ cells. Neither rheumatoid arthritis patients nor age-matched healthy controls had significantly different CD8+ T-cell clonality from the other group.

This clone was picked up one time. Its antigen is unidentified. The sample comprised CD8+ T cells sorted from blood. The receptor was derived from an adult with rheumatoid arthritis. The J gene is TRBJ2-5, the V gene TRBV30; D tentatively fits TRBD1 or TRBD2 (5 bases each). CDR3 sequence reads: CAWSATAVQETQYF. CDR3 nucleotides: TGTGCCTGGAGTGCGACAGCGGTCCAAGAGACCCAGTACTTC.